This TCR beta chain was recorded in a study of CD8+CD57+ T cells in acquired aplastic anemia. The CDR3 has 14 residues. Trimming stripped 5 bases from V and 5 bases from J, with 18 bases between. Germline V gene data show CDR1 as DFQATT and CDR2 as SNEGSKA (reference sequence). Ten or more counts support this clonotype. TCR beta VDJ and CDR3 were profiled, and genomic DNA was the template. TCRdb ran MiXCR on the reads and lists one entry per CDR3 protein. This repertoire shows 200,000 to 250,000 distinct CDR3 sequences, 34% found once; its top ten account for around 1.1%. This TCR derives from a human donor in good health, serving as a control. The chain links TRBV20-1 to TRBJ2-5; possible D gene TRBD2, 7 bases. Sample: sorted CD4+, CD8+, or CD8+CD57+ T cells (not recorded which) from PBMCs. In nucleotides, the CDR3 is TGCAGTGCTGAGGCGGGGGCCGAAGGGGAGACCCAGTACTTC. This sequence encodes CSAEAGAEGETQYF.